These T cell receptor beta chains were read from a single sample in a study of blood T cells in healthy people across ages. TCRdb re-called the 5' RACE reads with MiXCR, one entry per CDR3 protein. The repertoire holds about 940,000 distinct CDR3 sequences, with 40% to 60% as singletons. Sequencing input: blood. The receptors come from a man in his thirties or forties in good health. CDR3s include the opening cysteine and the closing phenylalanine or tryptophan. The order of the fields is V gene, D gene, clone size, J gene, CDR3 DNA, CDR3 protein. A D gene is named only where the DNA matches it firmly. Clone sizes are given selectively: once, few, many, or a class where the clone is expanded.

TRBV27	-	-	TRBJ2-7	TGTGCCAGCAGTACCCACGATATCTCCTACGAGCAGTACTTC	CASSTHDISYEQYF
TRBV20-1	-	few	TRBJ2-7	TGCAGTGCTAGAGCCCCTAGCGACTCCTACGAGCAGTACTTC	CSARAPSDSYEQYF
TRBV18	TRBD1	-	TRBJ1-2	TGTGCCAGCTCACCGGGCAGGGGGCTTAAGTATGGCTACACCTTC	CASSPGRGLKYGYTF
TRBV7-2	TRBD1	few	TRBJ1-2	TGTGCCAGCAGCCCAACGGGACAGGGAGGGTGGATAGGTGGCTACACCTTC	CASSPTGQGGWIGGYTF
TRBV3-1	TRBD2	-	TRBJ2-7	TGTGCCAGCAGCCACCAAGGGGGACTAGCAGGGAACGAGCAGTACTTC	CASSHQGGLAGNEQYF
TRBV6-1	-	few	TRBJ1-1	TGTGCCAGCACGGGGGGGGATCGGAGACGGTTATCCACTGAAGCTTTCTTT	CASTGGDRRRLSTEAFF
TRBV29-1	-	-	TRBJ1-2	TGCAGCGTTGACACGAACAGGGATGTGGACTATGGCTACACCTTC	CSVDTNRDVDYGYTF
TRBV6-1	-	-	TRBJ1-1	TGTGCCAGCGAAAAAATAAGGGAGGCCACTGAAGCTTTCTTT	CASEKIREATEAFF
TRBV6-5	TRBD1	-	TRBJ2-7	TGTGCCAGCAGTTATCCGGGACAGGGTTTGTACGAGCAGTACTTC	CASSYPGQGLYEQYF
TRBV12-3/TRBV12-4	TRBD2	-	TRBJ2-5	TGTGCCAGCAGTTTATCGGGACTAGCGGATCGGGAGACCCAGTACTTC	CASSLSGLADRETQYF
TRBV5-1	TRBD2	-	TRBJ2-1	TGCGCCAGCAGCTTGGCTGCACTAGCGGGAGGAGACAATGAGCAGTTCTTC	CASSLAALAGGDNEQFF
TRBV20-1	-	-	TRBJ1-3	TGCAGTGCCCGCGGGCCCGGAAACACCATATATTTT	CSARGPGNTIYF
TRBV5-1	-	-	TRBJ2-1	TGCGCCAGCAGTGTTTCAGGGGGGGCTGGTACAAGTGAGCAGTTCTTC	CASSVSGGAGTSEQFF
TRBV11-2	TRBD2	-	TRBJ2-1	TGTGCCAGCAGCCCTACACTAGCGGGGAACAATGAGCAGTTCTTC	CASSPTLAGNNEQFF
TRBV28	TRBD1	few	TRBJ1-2	TGTGCCAGCAGTCCTCAGGGGGAAGGCTACACCTTC	CASSPQGEGYTF
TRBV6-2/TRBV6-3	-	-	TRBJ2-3	TGTGCCAGCTCACCGGACGCCACAGATACGCAGTATTTT	CASSPDATDTQYF
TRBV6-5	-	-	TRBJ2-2	TGTGCCAGCAGTTACTCGCTGGGTGCCACCGGGGAGCTGTTTTTT	CASSYSLGATGELFF
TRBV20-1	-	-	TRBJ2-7	TGCAGTGCTAGAGTAGGACGGCCGTCATCCTACGAGCAGTACTTC	CSARVGRPSSYEQYF
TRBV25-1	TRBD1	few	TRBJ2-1	TGTGCCAGCAGTGAAGCCGCAGGGGGTTATGAGCAGTTCTTC	CASSEAAGGYEQFF
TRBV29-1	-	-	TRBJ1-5	TGCAGCGTTGGATATAGCAATCAGCCCCAGCATTTT	CSVGYSNQPQHF
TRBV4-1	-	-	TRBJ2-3	TGCGCCAGCAGCCAAGATGGAATCGCGGCAGATACGCAGTATTTT	CASSQDGIAADTQYF
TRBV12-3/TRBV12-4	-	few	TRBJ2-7	TGTGCCAGCAGTCGCGACAGGAGAGTTTACGAGCAGTACTTC	CASSRDRRVYEQYF
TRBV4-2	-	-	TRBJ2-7	TGTGCCAGCAGCCAAGAACCGACAGACTACGAGCAGTACTTC	CASSQEPTDYEQYF
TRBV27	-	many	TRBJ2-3	TGTGCCAGCAACCCGGGTGGGTCCACAGATACGCAGTATTTT	CASNPGGSTDTQYF
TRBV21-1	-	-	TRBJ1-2	TGTGCCAGCAGCAAAGACGAGAAAGGGGGCTTCCATGGCTACACCTTC	CASSKDEKGGFHGYTF
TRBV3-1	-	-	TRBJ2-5	TGTGCCAGCAGCCAAGATCTGGCGGAGGAGACCCAGTACTTC	CASSQDLAEETQYF
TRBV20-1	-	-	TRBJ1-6	TGCAGTGCTACTCGGACAGATAGCTCCTATAATTCACCCCTCCACTTT	CSATRTDSSYNSPLHF
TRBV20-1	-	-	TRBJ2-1	TGCAGTGCCCCAACAGGGCAGGTATACAATGAGCAGTTCTTC	CSAPTGQVYNEQFF
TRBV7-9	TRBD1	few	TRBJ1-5	TGTGCCAGCAGCTTAGCGACAGGGTTGAGGAATCAGCCCCAGCATTTT	CASSLATGLRNQPQHF
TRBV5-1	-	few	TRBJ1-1	TGCGCCAGCAGCTTGGAAATAGGGGATCGGAGCCTGAACACTGAAGCTTTCTTT	CASSLEIGDRSLNTEAFF
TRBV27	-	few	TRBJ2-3	TGTGCCAGCTTTGTCCTTTGGTTGAGAACAGATACGCAGTATTTT	CASFVLWLRTDTQYF
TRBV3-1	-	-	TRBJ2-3	TGTGCCAGCAGCCAAGATCTGGGCGTGAGGGCGGCGGTGGTAACGAAGCATACGCAGTATTTT	CASSQDLGVRAAVVTKHTQYF
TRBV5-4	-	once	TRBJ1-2	TGTGCCAGCAGCTTGGCCGCAGTCAAAAACTATGGCTACACCTTC	CASSLAAVKNYGYTF
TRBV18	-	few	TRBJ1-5	TGTGCCAGCTCACCAACAATGGTAAAACCTCATAGCAATCAGCCCCAGCATTTT	CASSPTMVKPHSNQPQHF
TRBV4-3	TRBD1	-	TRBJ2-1	TGCGCCAGCAGCCAAGGGGCAAACAGGGGATTCTACAATGAGCAGTTCTTC	CASSQGANRGFYNEQFF
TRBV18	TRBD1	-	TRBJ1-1	TGTGCCAGCTCCCGGGGACAGGGACCCAACACTGAAGCTTTCTTT	CASSRGQGPNTEAFF
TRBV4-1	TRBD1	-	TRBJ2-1	TGCGCCAGCAGCCAGTCGGGTGCGGGACAGGGGTTTCGTGAGCAGTTCTTC	CASSQSGAGQGFREQFF
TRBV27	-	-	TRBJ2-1	TGTGCCAGCACCCGGGGTGGGGCATCTTACAATGAGCAGTTCTTC	CASTRGGASYNEQFF
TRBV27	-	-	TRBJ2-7	TGTGTCAGCAGTTTATCGTCCGGGGTTGGATACGAGCAGTACTTC	CVSSLSSGVGYEQYF
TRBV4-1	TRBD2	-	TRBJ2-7	TGCGCCAGCAGCCAAGAATCCAGCGGGGTCTACGAGCAGTACTTC	CASSQESSGVYEQYF
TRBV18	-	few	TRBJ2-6	TGTGCCAGCTCTAACCTTTTAGGGGCCAACGTCCTGACTTTC	CASSNLLGANVLTF
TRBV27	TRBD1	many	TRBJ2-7	TGTGCCAGCAGTTTCGGGACAGGTGCCTACGAGCAGTACTTC	CASSFGTGAYEQYF
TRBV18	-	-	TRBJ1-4	TGTGCCAGCTCACACCCATCCGGAGGCGTTGAAAAACTGTTTTTT	CASSHPSGGVEKLFF
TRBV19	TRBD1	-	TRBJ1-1	TGTGCCAGTACCCGTCCAGGGGGCATGAACACTGAAGCTTTCTTT	CASTRPGGMNTEAFF
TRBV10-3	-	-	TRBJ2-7	TGTGCCATCAGTGTGGCAGGGCTGGGCGAGCAGTACTTC	CAISVAGLGEQYF
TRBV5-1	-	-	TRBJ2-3	TGCGCCAGCAGCTCCACGGTGGCAAATCCTCCGTCAGATACGCAGTATTTT	CASSSTVANPPSDTQYF
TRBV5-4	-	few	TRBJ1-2	TGTGCCAGCAGCTTCCCAGGGAACTATGGCTACACCTTC	CASSFPGNYGYTF
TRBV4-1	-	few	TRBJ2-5	TGCGCCAGCAGCCAAGGAGGCAGGGGAAACCAAGAGACCCAGTACTTC	CASSQGGRGNQETQYF
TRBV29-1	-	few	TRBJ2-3	TGCAGCGTTGAAGATCTCAGGGATACGCAGTATTTT	CSVEDLRDTQYF